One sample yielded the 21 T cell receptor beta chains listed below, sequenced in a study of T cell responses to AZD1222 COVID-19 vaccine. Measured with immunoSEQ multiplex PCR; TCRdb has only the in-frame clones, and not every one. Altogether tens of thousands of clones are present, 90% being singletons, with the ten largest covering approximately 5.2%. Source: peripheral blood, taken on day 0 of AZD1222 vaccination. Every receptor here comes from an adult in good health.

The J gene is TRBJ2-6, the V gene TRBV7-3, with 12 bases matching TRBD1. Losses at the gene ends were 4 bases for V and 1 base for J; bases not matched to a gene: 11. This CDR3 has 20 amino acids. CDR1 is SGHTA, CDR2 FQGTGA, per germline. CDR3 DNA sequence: TGTGCCAGCAGCTATAAGACAAAGGGACAGGGGGCTTCTGGGGCCAACGTCCTGACTTTC. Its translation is CASSYKTKGQGASGANVLTF.

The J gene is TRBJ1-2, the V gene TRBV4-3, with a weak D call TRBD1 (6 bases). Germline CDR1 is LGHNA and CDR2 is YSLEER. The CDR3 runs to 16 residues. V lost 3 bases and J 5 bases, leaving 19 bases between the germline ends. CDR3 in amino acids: CASSHLTDRLPYGYTF. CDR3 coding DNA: TGCGCCAGCAGCCACCTTACTGACAGGCTTCCTTATGGCTACACCTTC.

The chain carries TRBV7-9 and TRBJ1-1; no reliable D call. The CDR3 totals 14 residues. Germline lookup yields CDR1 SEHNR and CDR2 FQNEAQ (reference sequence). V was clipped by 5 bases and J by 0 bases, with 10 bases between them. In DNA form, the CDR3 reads TGTGCCAGCAGCACTAGTACCATGAACACTGAAGCTTTCTTT. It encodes CASSTSTMNTEAFF.

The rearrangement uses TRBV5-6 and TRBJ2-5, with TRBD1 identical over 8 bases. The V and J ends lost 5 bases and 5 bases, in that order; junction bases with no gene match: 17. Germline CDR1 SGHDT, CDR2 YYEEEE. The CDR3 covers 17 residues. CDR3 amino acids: CASRSTRAGGYWETQYF. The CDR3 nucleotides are TGTGCCAGCAGGTCAACCCGGGCAGGGGGCTATTGGGAGACCCAGTACTTC.

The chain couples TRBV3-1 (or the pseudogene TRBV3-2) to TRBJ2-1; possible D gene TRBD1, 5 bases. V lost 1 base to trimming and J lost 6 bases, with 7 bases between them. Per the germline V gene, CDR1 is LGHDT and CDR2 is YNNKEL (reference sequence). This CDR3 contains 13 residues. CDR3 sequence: CASSQGRVNEQFF. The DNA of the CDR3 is TGTGCCAGCAGCCAAGGCAGGGTCAATGAGCAGTTCTTC.

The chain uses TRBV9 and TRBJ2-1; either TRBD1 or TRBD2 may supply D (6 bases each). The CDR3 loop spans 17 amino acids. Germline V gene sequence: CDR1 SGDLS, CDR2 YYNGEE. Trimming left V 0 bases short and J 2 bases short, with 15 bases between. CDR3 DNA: TGTGCCAGCAGCGTAGGATCTACAGGGACTCCCTACAATGAGCAGTTCTTC. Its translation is CASSVGSTGTPYNEQFF.

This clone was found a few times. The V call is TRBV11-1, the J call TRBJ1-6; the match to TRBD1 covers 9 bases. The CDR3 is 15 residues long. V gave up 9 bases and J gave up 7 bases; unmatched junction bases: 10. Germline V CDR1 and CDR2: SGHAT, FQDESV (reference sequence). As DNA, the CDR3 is TGTGCCAGTCAAAAGGGACAGGGTGGCAATTCACCCCTCCACTTT. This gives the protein CASQKGQGGNSPLHF.

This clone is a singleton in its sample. CDR3 sequence reads: CASSLTQYVTDTQYF. Written as DNA, the CDR3 is TGTGCCAGCAGCTTAACCCAATATGTCACAGATACGCAGTATTTT. The J gene is TRBJ2-3, the V gene TRBV27; D is uncertain. Germline values: CDR1 MNHEY, CDR2 SMNVEV (reference sequence). V was cut by 6 bases and J by 2 bases, with 15 bases left in between. CDR3 length: 15 amino acids.

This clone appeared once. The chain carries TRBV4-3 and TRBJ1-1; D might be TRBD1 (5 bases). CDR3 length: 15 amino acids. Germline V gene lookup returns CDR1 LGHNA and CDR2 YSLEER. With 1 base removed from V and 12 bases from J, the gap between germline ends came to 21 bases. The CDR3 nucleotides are TGCGCCAGCAGCCAAGGCCCCACCGGGACCTCAAGCTCTTTCTTT. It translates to CASSQGPTGTSSSFF.

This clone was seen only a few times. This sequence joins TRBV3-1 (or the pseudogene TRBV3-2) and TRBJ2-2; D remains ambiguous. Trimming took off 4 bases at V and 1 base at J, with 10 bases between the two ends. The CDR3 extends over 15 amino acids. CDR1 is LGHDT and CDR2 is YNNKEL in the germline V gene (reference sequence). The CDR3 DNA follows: TGTGCCAGCAGCCGCGGTAGGCAGAACACCGGGGAGCTGTTTTTT. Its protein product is CASSRGRQNTGELFF.

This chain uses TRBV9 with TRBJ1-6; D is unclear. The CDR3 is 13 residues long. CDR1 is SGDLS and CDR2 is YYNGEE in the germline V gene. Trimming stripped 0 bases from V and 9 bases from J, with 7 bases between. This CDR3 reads CASSVGAASPLHF. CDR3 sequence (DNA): TGTGCCAGCAGCGTAGGCGCGGCTTCACCCCTCCACTTT.

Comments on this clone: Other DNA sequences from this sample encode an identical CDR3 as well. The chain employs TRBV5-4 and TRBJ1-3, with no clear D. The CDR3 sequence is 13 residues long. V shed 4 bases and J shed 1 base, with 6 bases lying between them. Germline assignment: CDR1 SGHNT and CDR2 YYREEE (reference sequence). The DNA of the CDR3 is TGTGCCAGCAGCCCCCGATCTGGAAACACCATATATTTT. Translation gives CASSPRSGNTIYF.

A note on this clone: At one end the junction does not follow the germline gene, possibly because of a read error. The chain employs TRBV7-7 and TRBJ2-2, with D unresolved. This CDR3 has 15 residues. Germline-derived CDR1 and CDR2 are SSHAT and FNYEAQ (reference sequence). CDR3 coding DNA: TGTGCTAGCAGCTCAAGTCCCACCCCCACCGGGGAGCTGTTTTTT. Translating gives CASSSSPTPTGELFF. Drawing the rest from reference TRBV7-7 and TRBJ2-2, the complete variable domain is GAGVSQSPRYKVTKRGQDVTLRCDPISSHATLYWYQQALGQGPEFLTYFNYEAQPDKSGLPSDRFSAERPEGSISTLTIQRTEQRDSAMYRCASSSSPTPTGELFFGEGSRLTVL.

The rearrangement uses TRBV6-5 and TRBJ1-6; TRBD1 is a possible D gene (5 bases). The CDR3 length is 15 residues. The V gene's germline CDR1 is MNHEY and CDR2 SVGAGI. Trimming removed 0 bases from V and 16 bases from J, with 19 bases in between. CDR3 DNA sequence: TGTGCCAGCAGTTACTCGAACGATGGGACCGCACAGCTCCACTTT. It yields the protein CASSYSNDGTAQLHF.

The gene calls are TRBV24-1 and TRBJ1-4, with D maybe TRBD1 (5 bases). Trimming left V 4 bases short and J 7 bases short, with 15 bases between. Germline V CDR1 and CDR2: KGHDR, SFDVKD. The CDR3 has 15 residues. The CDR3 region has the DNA TGTGCCACCAGTGACGCTTTTACGGGGGTTGAAAAACTGTTTTTT. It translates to CATSDAFTGVEKLFF.

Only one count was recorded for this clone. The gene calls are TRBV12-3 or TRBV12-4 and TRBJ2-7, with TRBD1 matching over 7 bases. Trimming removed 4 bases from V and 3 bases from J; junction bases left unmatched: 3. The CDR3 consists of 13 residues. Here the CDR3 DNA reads TGTGCCAGCAGTTCCAACAGGGGCTACGAGCAGTACTTC. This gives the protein CASSSNRGYEQYF.

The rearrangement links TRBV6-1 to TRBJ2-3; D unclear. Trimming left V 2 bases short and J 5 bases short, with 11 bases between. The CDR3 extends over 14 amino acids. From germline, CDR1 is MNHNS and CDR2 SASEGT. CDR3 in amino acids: CASSEFAAGDTQYF. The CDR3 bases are TGTGCCAGCAGTGAATTTGCCGCAGGAGATACGCAGTATTTT.

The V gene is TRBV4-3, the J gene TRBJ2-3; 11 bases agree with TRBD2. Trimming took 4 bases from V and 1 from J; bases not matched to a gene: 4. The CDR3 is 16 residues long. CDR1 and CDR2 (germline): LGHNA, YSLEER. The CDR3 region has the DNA TGCGCCAGCAGCCTTACACTAGCGGGGGGCACAGATACGCAGTATTTT. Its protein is CASSLTLAGGTDTQYF.

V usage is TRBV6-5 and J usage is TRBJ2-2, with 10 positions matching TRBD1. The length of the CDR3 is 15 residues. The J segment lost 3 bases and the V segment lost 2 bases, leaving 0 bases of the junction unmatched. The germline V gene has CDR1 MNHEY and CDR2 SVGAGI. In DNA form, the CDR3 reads TGTGCCAGCAGTTACGGGACAGGGGACACCGGGGAGCTGTTTTTT. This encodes CASSYGTGDTGELFF.

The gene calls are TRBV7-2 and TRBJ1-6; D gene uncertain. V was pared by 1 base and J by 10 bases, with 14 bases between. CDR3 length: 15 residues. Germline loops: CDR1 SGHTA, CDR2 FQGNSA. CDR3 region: CASSLVARRGSPLHF. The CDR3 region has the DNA TGTGCCAGCAGCTTAGTAGCCAGAAGAGGCTCACCCCTCCACTTT.

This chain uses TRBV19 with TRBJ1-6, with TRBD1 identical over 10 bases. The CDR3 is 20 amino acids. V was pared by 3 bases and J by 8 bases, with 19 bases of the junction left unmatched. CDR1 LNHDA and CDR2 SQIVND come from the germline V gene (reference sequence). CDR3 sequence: CASSIVRGTGVRRSDSPLHF. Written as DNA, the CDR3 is TGTGCCAGTAGTATCGTGAGGGGGACAGGGGTAAGAAGGTCCGATTCACCCCTCCACTTT.